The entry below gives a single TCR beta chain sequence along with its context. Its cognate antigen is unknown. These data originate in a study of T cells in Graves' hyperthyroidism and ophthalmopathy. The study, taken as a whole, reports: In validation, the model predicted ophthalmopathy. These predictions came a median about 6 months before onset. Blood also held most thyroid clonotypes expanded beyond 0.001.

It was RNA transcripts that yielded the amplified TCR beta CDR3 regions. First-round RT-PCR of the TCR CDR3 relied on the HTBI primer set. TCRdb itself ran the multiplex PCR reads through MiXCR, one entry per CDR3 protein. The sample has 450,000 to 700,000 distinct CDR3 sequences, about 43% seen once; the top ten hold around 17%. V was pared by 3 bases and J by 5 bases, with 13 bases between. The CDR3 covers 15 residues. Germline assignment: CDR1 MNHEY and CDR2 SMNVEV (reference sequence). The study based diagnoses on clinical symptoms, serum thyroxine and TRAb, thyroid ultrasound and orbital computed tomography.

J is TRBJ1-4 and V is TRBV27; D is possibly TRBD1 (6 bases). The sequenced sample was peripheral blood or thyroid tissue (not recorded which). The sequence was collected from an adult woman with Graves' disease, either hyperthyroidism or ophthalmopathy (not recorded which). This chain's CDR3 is CASSFFYRVNEKLFF. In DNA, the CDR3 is TGTGCCAGCAGTTTTTTTTACAGGGTCAATGAAAAACTGTTTTTT.